This T cell receptor (beta chain) is from a study of T cell responses to AZD1222 COVID-19 vaccine. Study-wide results and limits: Vaccination with two AZD1222 doses was followed by a rise in Spike-specific TCR breadth and depth. At 160-218 and 743-854, vaccine-associated CD4 TCRs were dominant, and they spanned spike. Reportedly, nearly half the spike-specific TCRs target unmutated variant regions. Females outnumbered males among donors, who were mostly white British; clonal diversity was possibly underestimated.

Method: immunoSEQ multiplex PCR; TCRdb's copy keeps in-frame clones and lacks some. The table lists approximately 170,000 clones, approximately 95% of them singletons, with about 3.9% in the top ten. This clone was observed a single time. Its target is not known. Unmatched junction bases numbered 7, after V lost 5 bases and J lost 1 base. This CDR3 has 15 amino acids. CDR1 SGHAT and CDR2 FQNNGV come from the germline V gene. The source is an adult in good health. The chain recombines TRBV11-2 with TRBJ2-7, with TRBD2 identical over 8 bases. The material was peripheral blood, obtained on day 0 of AZD1222 vaccination. Here the CDR3 reads CASSTWTSLSYEQYF. CDR3 DNA sequence: TGTGCCAGCAGCACATGGACTAGCTTATCCTACGAGCAGTACTTC.